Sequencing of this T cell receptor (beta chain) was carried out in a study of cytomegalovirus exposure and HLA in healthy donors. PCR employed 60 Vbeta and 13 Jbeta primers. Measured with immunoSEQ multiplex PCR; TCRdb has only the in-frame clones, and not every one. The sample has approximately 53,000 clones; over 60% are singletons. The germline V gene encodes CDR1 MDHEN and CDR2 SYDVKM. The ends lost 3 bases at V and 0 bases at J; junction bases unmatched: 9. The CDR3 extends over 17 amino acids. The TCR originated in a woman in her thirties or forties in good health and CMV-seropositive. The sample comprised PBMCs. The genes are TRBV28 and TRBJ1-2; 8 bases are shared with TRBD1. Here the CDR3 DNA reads TGTGCCAGCAGTTTTCATGGGACAGGAGTAACTAACTATGGCTACACCTTC. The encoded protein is CASSFHGTGVTNYGYTF.